This T cell receptor beta chain derives from a study of regulatory T cells in long-lasting Graves disease (TCRdb year 2021). Broadly, across the study: Newly diagnosed Graves' disease patients had taken antithyroid drugs for less than 3 months. Peripheral blood TCR sequencing and RNA sequencing compared persistent Graves' disease patients with newly diagnosed Graves' disease patients. The study was registered as a clinical trial and conducted in China. A total of roughly 35 samples were covered by TCR sequencing, comprising some 13 persistent and roughly 20 newly diagnosed Graves' disease patients. General conclusions and limits of the study: Preferential use of TRBV28, TRBJ1-2 and TRBJ2-5 was observed in persistent disease, whereas TRBV20-1 and TRBJ2-1 were favored in newly diagnosed disease. The study examined only peripheral blood because the primary lesion, thyroid tissue, could not be accessed. As a limitation, the authors acknowledged that the small sample size may reduce accuracy. Lower TCR Shannon entropy and fewer highly expanded clones were observed in persistent Graves' disease patients than in newly diagnosed patients, which suggested clonal expansion. Sequencing and analysis were restricted to the TCR beta chain. Persistent patients shared more public clonotypes among themselves (2,741) than newly diagnosed patients did (about 1,000).

The CDR3 spans 13 residues, from the cysteine through the phenylalanine. The DNA shown is the 39-base CDR3, in frame from base 1. CDR1 and CDR2 were assigned from the germline V gene as MNHEY and SVGAGI. V is cut by 2 bases and J by 9 bases, and the space between the germline ends is 11 bases. Reading the label with the study, this specimen's time point is: newly diagnosed GD, antithyroid drugs for less than 3 months. For both TCR sequencing and RNA sequencing, RNA was extracted from PBMCs using TRIzol. The diagnosis of Graves' disease was made according to American Thyroid Association guidelines. Recruitment of patients was carried out at an endocrinology department in Xi'an, China. From each patient, approximately 10 milliliters of peripheral blood was collected into an EDTA anticoagulant tube. Ficoll Paque Plus density gradient separation was used to isolate PBMCs, and no further T cell sorting was done. An Agilent 2100 Bioanalyzer and agarose gel were used to check RNA quality, while a NanoDrop 2000 measured RNA concentration.

Libraries were built with multiplex PCR. Sequenced using an Illumina HiSeq 4000. TCR beta libraries were built with iRepertoire HTBI primers and Arm-PCR amplification of CDR3 regions. Before sequencing, the PCR products went through gel purification. On the authors' methods: Gene usage analysis of CDR3 amino acid clonotypes used the 55 to 65 TRBV and more than 13 TRBJ segments found across samples. COPE and FqMerger were used to merge the filtered high-quality paired reads into contigs. BLAST was used to align contigs to IMGT TRBV, TRBD and TRBJ reference genes, and CDR3 was defined according to IMGT. Any clonotype with a frequency above 0.1% was counted as a highly expanded clone. Repertoire diversity was measured by Shannon entropy, and V-J evenness by the Gini coefficient. Clonotypes shared by more than one individual were considered public. TCRdb ran its own pipeline on the public reads, namely fastp trimming at Q25 and MiXCR clone calling, and kept in-frame beta chains. One record per CDR3 amino acid sequence lists the most common genes and DNA. The V and J calls were determined by TCRdb, not by the authors. The sample table holds roughly 420,000 distinct CDR3 sequences, of which about a sixth were seen once. Jointly, the top ten make up roughly 23% of the sample.

This clonotype has just a few counts. Its antigen target is currently unknown. Base qualities are not recorded, but no much larger clone differs from it by a single base. A further study also used this sample, focusing on T cells in Graves' hyperthyroidism and ophthalmopathy. In that second paper, the authors write: Stable Graves' hyperthyroidism was defined as the absence of progression to ophthalmopathy over 18 months of follow-up. Hyperthyroidism patients were aged 18 to 65 years and newly diagnosed, with disease duration of less than 2 months. Patients with uncontrolled infections, other autoimmune diseases, pregnancy or lactation were excluded. Clinical symptoms, serum thyroxine and TRAb, thyroid ultrasound, and orbital computed tomography formed the basis for the diagnoses. For the first round of RT-PCR on the TCR CDR3, the HTBI primer set was used together with the Qiagen OneStep RT-PCR kit. Most expanded thyroid clonotypes (frequency above 0.001) were also found in blood, which suggests that blood repertoires may mirror thyroid immune responses. A 13 V-J signature model separated ophthalmopathy from stable hyperthyroidism, with roughly 88% sensitivity and 81% to 83% specificity in cross-validation and 80%/75% in testing. In validation, the model predicted progression to ophthalmopathy with around 71% sensitivity and 72% to 85% specificity, a median of about 6 months before onset. To identify TCR V-J signatures that set the groups apart, the researchers used a discovery cohort of 100 patients, made up of about 44 with Graves' ophthalmopathy and about 60 with stable Graves' hyperthyroidism. Prospective prediction of ophthalmopathy was tested in an independent validation cohort of 18 to 20 hyperthyroidism patients and around 16 patients who later progressed to ophthalmopathy. The 100 discovery patients were divided at random into training and test sets in a 7:3 ratio. Thyroid tissue and blood T-cell repertoires from six Graves' hyperthyroidism patients were also compared in the study. Following sampling, methimazole starting at 30 mg daily was given to hyperthyroidism patients, and high-dose intravenous methylprednisolone was given to ophthalmopathy patients. The libraries were constructed in a second round of multiplex PCR and then size-selected and purified. The libraries were sequenced on an Illumina HiSeq2000 using paired-end 100 bp reads. SOAPnuke was used to process the raw data, throwing out any read that contained adapters or uncalled bases, had a mean Phred below 15, or lacked an exact constant-primer or identifier match. COPE v1.2.5 was used to merge the high-quality paired reads, and each unique nucleotide sequence was defined as a clonotype. MiTCR v1.1 was used to align the clonotypes against IMGT TRBV, TRBD and TRBJ reference segments. The analysis was restricted to V-J combinations with a frequency above 0.0001, which together covered 99% to 99.2% of the repertoires. The TCS score was defined as the ratio of F50 (clonal expansion) to E x V (chaos), calculated using BLOSUM62-based TCRdist between CDR3 peptides within each V-J. Welch's t-statistics and random forest reduced several hundred V-J features to 13, which were used in a naive Bayes classifier (R e1071). Sample size was not statistically predetermined, and investigators were not blinded to group allocation. TCR Vbeta CDR3 sequencing of approximately 140 peripheral blood samples (43 ophthalmopathy, about 74 hyperthyroidism and approximately 17 progressor patients) is reported in the paper.

This TCR derives from a woman aged 18 to 35 with Graves disease. Donor details come from another sample of the same person, matched by shared clones. This sample comprised peripheral blood mononuclear cells (PBMCs), obtained at new diagnosis, from a patient treated with antithyroid drugs. The chain joins TRBV6-5 to TRBJ2-1; no D gene is confidently identified. The DNA sequence is TGTGCCAGCAGTTACAACCGGTATGCTGAGCAGTTCTTC. It encodes CASSYNRYAEQFF.